Listed below are T cell receptor beta chains from one sample, sequenced in a study of blood T cell repertoires in COVID-19. Profiled with immunoSEQ multiplex PCR; TCRdb holds only in-frame clones, not every one. Among fewer than 400,000 clones listed, about nine tenths were seen once. The sequenced sample consisted of peripheral blood. The receptors stem from a woman aged 30 to 39 with COVID-19, enrolled during active disease. Each CDR3 is given with its conserved first and last residue.

v_call	cdr3_aa
TRBV19	CASSESRGRRYNEQFF
TRBV4-1	CASSQNQGAGGELFF
TRBV28	CASSLIIAGGLFF
TRBV10-3	CAIRAGTGPVSDTQYF
TRBV6-5	CASNTGQDVSPLHF
TRBV5-5	CASRSGHMNTGELFF
TRBV7-9	CASSLALDGTEAFF
TRBV15	CATSSDSGGLQETQYF
TRBV4-1	CASSLGGGARTEAFF
TRBV30	CAWSLQGNEQYF
TRBV19	CASRRGQGGSYYGYTF
TRBV27	CASSFDRLGNSPLHF
TRBV7-2	CASSSLGGLLGETQYF
TRBV4-3	CASSQSLRGRQPQHF
TRBV19	CASSAWRGREDTEAFF
TRBV20-1	CSASRQGAPNYGYTF
TRBV30	CAWSMGQIPPLHF
TRBV5-1	CASSERGRQNINEQFF
TRBV7-9	CASSFQGFEQYF
TRBV12-3/TRBV12-4	CASSLSQDNEQFF
TRBV13	CASSLDWTGTAEAFF
TRBV18	CASSPETSGYSSYNEQFF
TRBV29-1	CSVGQGYYGYTF
TRBV28	CASSPGQGARADRYTF
TRBV27	CASSFSWGENGYTF
TRBV29-1	CSVGQGGKATF
TRBV3-1/TRBV3-2	CASSQAARTYEKLFF
TRBV19	CASSMVWRGGGNTIYF
TRBV7-9	CASSPSTGGAIRTEAFF
TRBV5-1	CASSLVRQGGNTEAFF
TRBV7-2	CASSFYSGGGETQYF
TRBV11-2	CASSLVAGAVGTEAFF
TRBV28	CASTSRGGTRSGNTIYF
TRBV19	CASSIAGRGYEQYF
TRBV4-1	CASSPHGGGRAEAFF
TRBV18	CASSQTGLDTEAFF
TRBV4-1	CASSQMGDGYTF
TRBV9	CASSPSQIPARGRTEAFF
TRBV7-9	CASSPPGGSEAFF
TRBV19	CASSIDLRGPGTEAFF
TRBV10-2	CASSESSGGYLGETQYF
TRBV11-2	CASSSLAGRNEQFF
TRBV11-2	CASSLVQGSGNTIYF
TRBV27	CASSLSRGANQPQHF